Below, 14 T cell receptor beta chains from the same sample are listed, as sequenced in a study of blood T cell repertoires in COVID-19 (TCRdb year 2020). The library was made by the immunoSEQ multiplex PCR assay. TCRdb obtained this table from immuneACCESS and retained in-frame rearrangements with V and J assigned. These tables miss some clones; where compared with another copy, unresolved V genes account for less than half of the shortfall, and the remainder is unexplained. Present in this sample are 55,000 to 80,000 clones, 65% to 80% of which were seen just once. The ten largest account for around a sixth of the sample. The specimen sequenced was peripheral blood. The receptors here all came from a man between 60 and 75 years old with acute or convalescent COVID-19.

The V and J genes are TRBV10-1 and TRBJ2-1; 7 nucleotides align to TRBD1. The CDR3 length is 15 residues. Trimming removed 3 bases from V and 12 bases from J; junction bases left unmatched: 14. The germline CDR1 and CDR2 sequences are WNHNN and SYGVQD (reference sequence). CDR3 residues: CASSETVGQSLRQFF. CDR3 nucleotides: TGCGCCAGCAGTGAAACCGTGGGACAGAGTCTCAGGCAGTTCTTC.

The V gene is TRBV9, the J gene TRBJ2-7; TRBD1 agrees at 10 bases. The V gene end was trimmed by 4 bases and the J gene end by 5 bases; junction bases not matched to a gene: 9. CDR3 length: 15 amino acids. CDR1 is SGDLS, CDR2 YYNGEE, per germline. The CDR3 DNA reads TGTGCCAGCAGCCCGCGACAGGGGGCTAGAGACGAGCAGTACTTC. Its translation: CASSPRQGARDEQYF.

J is TRBJ2-2 and V is TRBV5-1; 11 nucleotides line up with TRBD2. The J segment lost 5 bases and the V segment lost 5 bases, leaving 8 bases of the junction unmatched. The CDR3 consists of 16 residues. The germline gives CDR1 SGHRS, CDR2 YFSETQ. The CDR3: CASSLAGGLKTGELFF. The CDR3 DNA follows: TGCGCCAGCAGTTTAGCGGGAGGGCTAAAGACCGGGGAGCTGTTTTTT.

The rearrangement links TRBV5-1 to TRBJ2-7; 7 positions agree with TRBD2. The J segment lost 4 bases and the V segment lost 4 bases, leaving 8 bases of the junction unmatched. From germline, CDR1 is SGHRS and CDR2 YFSETQ. The CDR3 contains 14 residues. This chain's CDR3 is CASSPRGGRYEQYF. In DNA, the CDR3 is TGCGCCAGCAGCCCACGGGGCGGGAGATACGAGCAGTACTTC.

The chain is built from TRBV5-1 and TRBJ2-1; TRBD2 might be the D (5 bases). The CDR3 loop spans 11 amino acids. Germline CDR1 SGHRS, CDR2 YFSETQ. Trimming took 7 bases from V and 7 from J, leaving 9 bases between them. CDR3 in amino acids: CASYRGNEQFF. In DNA form, the CDR3 reads TGCGCCAGCTACCGAGGGAATGAGCAGTTCTTC.

The J gene is TRBJ2-2, the V gene TRBV4-1; 11 bases align to TRBD1. With 1 base clipped from V and 6 bases from J, the junction kept 7 bases outside the gene matches. The CDR3 runs 17 residues. CDR1 and CDR2 (germline): MGHRA, YSYEKL. In nucleotides, the CDR3 is TGCGCCAGCAGCCAAGCCCCTGGACAGGGGGCGTCCGGGGAGCTGTTTTTT. It is translated as CASSQAPGQGASGELFF.

J is TRBJ2-2 and V is TRBV19, with 8 bases lining up with TRBD2. The CDR3 contains 15 residues. The V and J ends lost 3 bases and 1 base, in that order; junction bases with no gene match: 1. Germline assignment: CDR1 LNHDA and CDR2 SQIVND (reference sequence). The CDR3: CASSIAGGNTGELFF. In DNA form, the CDR3 reads TGTGCCAGTAGTATTGCGGGAGGGAACACCGGGGAGCTGTTTTTT.

CDR3 region: CATSDVPGLAGPWTGELFF. The CDR3 DNA follows: TGTGCCACCAGTGATGTGCCGGGACTAGCGGGGCCATGGACCGGGGAGCTGTTTTTT. The chain is built from TRBV24-1 and TRBJ2-2, with 13 bases aligning to TRBD2. V lost 3 bases, J lost 5 bases, and 11 bases stayed unmatched. This CDR3 comprises 19 residues. Germline values: CDR1 KGHDR, CDR2 SFDVKD.

The CDR3: CASSLGSGLNTGELFF. The CDR3 DNA follows: TGTGCCAGCAGCCTAGGCAGCGGGCTGAACACCGGGGAGCTGTTTTTT. The V and J genes are TRBV4-2 and TRBJ2-2; D possibly corresponds to TRBD2 (6 bases). Trimming left V 4 bases short and J 1 base short, with 13 bases between. The CDR3 length is 16 residues. Germline loops: CDR1 LGHNA, CDR2 YNFKEQ.

The chain joins TRBV5-1 to TRBJ2-7, with 8 bases lining up with TRBD1. The CDR3 runs to 15 residues. CDR1 SGHRS and CDR2 YFSETQ come from the germline V gene. Trimming cost V 5 bases and J 2 bases; bases outside gene matches: 9. CDR3: CASRYSGTGTYEQYF. The CDR3 nucleotides read TGCGCCAGCAGGTATTCCGGGACAGGTACCTACGAGCAGTACTTC.

This clone turned up a few times. V usage is TRBV18 and J usage is TRBJ2-1; 8 nucleotides line up with TRBD1. The germline gives CDR1 KGHSH, CDR2 LQKENI. This CDR3 is 14 amino acids long. Trimming cost V 3 bases and J 4 bases; bases outside gene matches: 2. CDR3 DNA: TGTGCCAGCTCACCGGGACAGGAGTACAATGAGCAGTTCTTC. This codes for CASSPGQEYNEQFF.

This clone has more than one count but fewer than ten. The V gene is TRBV7-3, the J gene TRBJ2-7; no definite D call. Germline loops: CDR1 SGHTA, CDR2 FQGTGA. The V end lost 5 bases, the J end lost 5 bases, and 13 bases lay between the germline ends. There are 13 residues in the CDR3. Here the CDR3 reads CASSPAGVDEQYF. The CDR3 DNA reads as TGTGCCAGCAGCCCCGCCGGAGTCGACGAGCAGTACTTC.

The chain couples TRBV6-6 to TRBJ2-7; 8 bases are shared with TRBD2. V was pared by 2 bases and J by 4 bases, with 7 bases of the junction left unmatched. Germline assignment: CDR1 MNHNY and CDR2 SVGAGI (reference sequence). The CDR3 consists of 15 residues. CDR3 bases: TGTGCCAGCAGTTACAGCGGGAGAAGTTCGTACGAGCAGTACTTC. It encodes CASSYSGRSSYEQYF.

The chain joins TRBV6-5 to TRBJ1-4; D not certain. The germline V gene has CDR1 MNHEY and CDR2 SVGAGI. V lost 4 bases to trimming and J lost 8 bases, with 17 bases between them. The CDR3 totals 15 residues. DNA of the CDR3: TGTGCCAGCAGTTCCAACACCCTCGGCGGGGAAAAACTGTTTTTT. Amino acid sequence: CASSSNTLGGEKLFF.